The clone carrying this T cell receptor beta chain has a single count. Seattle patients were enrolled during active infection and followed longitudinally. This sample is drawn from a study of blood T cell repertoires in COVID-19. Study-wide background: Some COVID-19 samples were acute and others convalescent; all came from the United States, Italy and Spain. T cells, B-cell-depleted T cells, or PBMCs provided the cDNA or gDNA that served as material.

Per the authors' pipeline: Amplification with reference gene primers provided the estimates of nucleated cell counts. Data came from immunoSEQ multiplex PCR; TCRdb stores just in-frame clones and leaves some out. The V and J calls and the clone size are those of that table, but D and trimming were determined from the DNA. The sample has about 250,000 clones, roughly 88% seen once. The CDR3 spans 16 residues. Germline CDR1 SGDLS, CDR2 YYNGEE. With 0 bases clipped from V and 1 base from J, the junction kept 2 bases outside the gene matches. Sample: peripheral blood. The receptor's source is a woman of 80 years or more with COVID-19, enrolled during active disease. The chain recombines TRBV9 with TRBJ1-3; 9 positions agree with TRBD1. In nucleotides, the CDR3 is TGTGCCAGCAGCGTAGAAGGGACAGGGTCTGGAAACACCATATATTTT. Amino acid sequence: CASSVEGTGSGNTIYF.